This is a list of T cell receptor beta chains from one sample in a study of OX40 agonist ivuxolimab in advanced cancers. Clones were read by immunoSEQ multiplex PCR, and TCRdb kept only the in-frame ones, dropping some. Counted here are almost 80,000 clones, about 83% occurring once; the ten biggest clones make up roughly 25%. Sample: CD4+ or CD8+ T cells sorted from blood, taken in a trial of the OX40 agonist ivuxolimab. These receptors were obtained from an adult with an advanced solid tumor such as melanoma, head and neck, liver or kidney cancer. Each CDR3 is given with its conserved first and last residue. Each record gives: D gene, J gene, V gene, clone size, CDR3 DNA, CDR3 protein. The D gene is left open where the match is weak. Size tells how often a clone was seen (once, few, many) or the class of an expanded clone, and some rows leave it out.

NA	TRBJ1-4	TRBV10-2	NA	TGCGCCAGTTCCAGCCTGGGAGAAAAACTGTTTTTT	CASSSLGEKLFF
NA	TRBJ2-3	TRBV29-1	NA	TGCAGCGTTGAAGATGCGGTCACGAGCACAGATACGCAGTATTTT	CSVEDAVTSTDTQYF
TRBD1	TRBJ1-2	TRBV5-1	NA	TGCGCCAGCAGCCTAACCGGGACAGAACGCTATGGCTACACCTTC	CASSLTGTERYGYTF
NA	TRBJ2-3	TRBV6-5	NA	TGTGCCAGCGGACCTAGTGGTAGCACAGATACGCAGTATTTT	CASGPSGSTDTQYF
NA	TRBJ2-7	TRBV12-5	NA	TGTGCTAGTGGACAGGGAGCGGTCTACGAGCAGTACTTC	CASGQGAVYEQYF
NA	TRBJ2-6	TRBV5-1	NA	TGCGCCAGCAGCTTTCAGTCCAGGGCCTCCTCTGGGGCCAACGTCCTGACTTTC	CASSFQSRASSGANVLTF
TRBD1	TRBJ2-3	TRBV12-5	NA	TGTGCTAGTGGTCCCGGGACAGCAATATTAAATACAGATACGTATTTT	CASGPGTAILNTDTYF
NA	TRBJ1-1	TRBV4-1	NA	TGCGCCAGCAGCCGGACAATCATTGAGGGTGAAGCTTTCTTT	CASSRTIIEGEAFF
TRBD1	TRBJ1-4	TRBV7-2	NA	TGTGCCAGCAGCTTAGACAGGGGCAGGGAAAAACTGTTTTTT	CASSLDRGREKLFF
NA	TRBJ1-2	TRBV6-5	NA	TGTGCCAGCAGTTACCCTACTACGGGGTTTGGCTACACCTTC	CASSYPTTGFGYTF
NA	TRBJ2-3	TRBV11-2	NA	TGTGCCAGCAGCCCACACCCGACAAGAGCAGATACGCAGTATTTT	CASSPHPTRADTQYF
NA	TRBJ2-2	TRBV5-6	once	TGTGCCAGCAGCCCTCGACTGGGCTTCACCGGGGAGCTGTTTTTT	CASSPRLGFTGELFF
NA	TRBJ1-5	TRBV29-1	NA	TGCAGCGTTGAGGACCCCTTCAGCAATCAGCCCCAGCATTTT	CSVEDPFSNQPQHF
NA	TRBJ1-3	TRBV28	NA	TGTGCCAGCAGATACCGGGCCGTAATATATTTT	CASRYRAVIYF
NA	TRBJ2-7	TRBV5-8	NA	TGTGCCAGCAGCCGGGCCGTGTACGAGCAGTACTTC	CASSRAVYEQYF
NA	TRBJ1-1	TRBV18	NA	TGTGCCAGCTCATTAAATCCAGCTCACAACACTGAAGCTTTCTTT	CASSLNPAHNTEAFF
TRBD1	TRBJ1-6	TRBV9	NA	TGTGCCAGCAGCACCCGACAGGGGGGGGATTCACCCCTCCACTTT	CASSTRQGGDSPLHF
TRBD2	TRBJ2-3	TRBV5-1	NA	TGCGCCAGCAGCCTACGCACTAGCGTTGATACGCAGTATTTT	CASSLRTSVDTQYF
NA	TRBJ2-3	TRBV2	NA	TGTGCCAGCGGGCGCATATTACGCACAGATACGCAGTATTTT	CASGRILRTDTQYF
NA	TRBJ1-6	TRBV30	few	TGTGCCTGGAGTGTAACGCCAGGGGATTATTCACCCCTCCACTTT	CAWSVTPGDYSPLHF
TRBD1	TRBJ1-4	TRBV6-1	NA	TGTGCCAGCAGCGGGACAGGGAATGAAAAACTGTTTTTT	CASSGTGNEKLFF
NA	TRBJ1-3	TRBV2	NA	TGTGCCAGTTGCTTCTCCTCTGGAAACACCATATATTTT	CASCFSSGNTIYF
TRBD2	TRBJ2-3	TRBV30	few	TGTGCCTGGAGATGGGGGGGTGGGCAGTATTTT	CAWRWGGGQYF
TRBD1	TRBJ1-4	TRBV28	NA	TGTGCCACATGGGACAGGGGGCTTGAAAAACTGTTTTTT	CATWDRGLEKLFF
NA	TRBJ1-6	TRBV19	few	TGTGCCAGTAGTATCAATGGGGATTCACCCCTCCACTTT	CASSINGDSPLHF
NA	TRBJ2-7	TRBV5-1	NA	TGCGCCAGCAGCTTGATACAGGAACGCGAGCGGTACTTC	CASSLIQERERYF
NA	TRBJ2-3	TRBV18	NA	TGTGCCAGCTCACAACAAGGGGATACGCAGTATTTT	CASSQQGDTQYF
NA	TRBJ2-1	TRBV5-1	NA	TGCGCCAGCAGCTTGGGGGGTCCACCCGACGAGCAGTTCTTC	CASSLGGPPDEQFF
TRBD1	TRBJ1-3	TRBV28	NA	TGTGCCAGCAGTTTGGGAGTAACAGGGGTCCTGGGGAACACCATATATTTT	CASSLGVTGVLGNTIYF
NA	TRBJ2-7	TRBV28	NA	TGTGCCAGCGGCGGGCCGCGCTACGAGCAGTACTTC	CASGGPRYEQYF
NA	TRBJ2-7	TRBV19	NA	TGTGCCAGTCGCAAACAGCTTAGCTCCTACGAGCAGTACTTC	CASRKQLSSYEQYF
NA	TRBJ1-1	TRBV14	NA	TGTGCCAGCAGCCATATCAGCGAGAACACTGAAGCTTTCTTT	CASSHISENTEAFF
NA	TRBJ1-4	TRBV28	few	TGTGCCAGCAGTGAGGGGACAACTAATGAAAAACTGTTTTTT	CASSEGTTNEKLFF
TRBD2	TRBJ2-3	TRBV4-1	NA	TGCGCCAGCAGCCCAGGGATTAGCGGGAGTCCAGAGACGCAGTATTTT	CASSPGISGSPETQYF
NA	TRBJ1-2	TRBV19	few	TGTGCCAGTCTCGCAGTCTATGGCTACACCTTC	CASLAVYGYTF
NA	TRBJ1-5	TRBV15	NA	TGTGCCACCAGCAGAGATTTTCAGCCCCAGCATTTT	CATSRDFQPQHF
NA	TRBJ1-4	TRBV11-2	NA	TGTGCCAGCAGCTTACCTGACCCGAATGAAAAACTGTTTTTT	CASSLPDPNEKLFF
TRBD1	TRBJ2-5	TRBV10-3	NA	TGTGCCATCAGAGGGGATACAGGGGGGCAAGAGACCCAGTACTTC	CAIRGDTGGQETQYF
NA	TRBJ2-7	TRBV2	few	TGTGCCAGCAGTGTGCAGGGCAGCGAGCAGTACTTC	CASSVQGSEQYF
NA	TRBJ1-2	TRBV19	NA	TGTGCCAGTAGTATACATCCCACCGCACCCTCTAACTATGGCTACACCTTC	CASSIHPTAPSNYGYTF
NA	TRBJ2-7	TRBV28	NA	TGTGCCAGCAGTTTGGTTCCAGAAGCTAACTACGAGCAGTACTTC	CASSLVPEANYEQYF
NA	TRBJ1-5	TRBV15	NA	TGTGCCACCAGCAGAGATGGCGACATTCATCAGCCCCAGCATTTT	CATSRDGDIHQPQHF
NA	TRBJ1-1	TRBV2	NA	TGTGCCAGCAGGGAGCGGGACATCCGATTCACTGAAGCTTTCTTT	CASRERDIRFTEAFF